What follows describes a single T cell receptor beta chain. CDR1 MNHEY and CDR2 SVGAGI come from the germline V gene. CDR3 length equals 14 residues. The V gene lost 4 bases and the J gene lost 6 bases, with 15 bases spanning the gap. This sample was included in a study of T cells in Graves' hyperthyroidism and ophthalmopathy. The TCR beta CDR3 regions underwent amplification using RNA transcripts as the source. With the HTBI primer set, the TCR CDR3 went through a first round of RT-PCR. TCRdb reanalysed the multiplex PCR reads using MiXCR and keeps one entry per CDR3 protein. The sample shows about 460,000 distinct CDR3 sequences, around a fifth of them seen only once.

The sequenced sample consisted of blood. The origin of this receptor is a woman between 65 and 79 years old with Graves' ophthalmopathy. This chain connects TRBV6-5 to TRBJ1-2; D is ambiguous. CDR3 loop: CASSLRQGRDGYTF. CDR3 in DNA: TGTGCCAGCAGTTTGCGACAAGGAAGGGATGGCTACACCTTC.